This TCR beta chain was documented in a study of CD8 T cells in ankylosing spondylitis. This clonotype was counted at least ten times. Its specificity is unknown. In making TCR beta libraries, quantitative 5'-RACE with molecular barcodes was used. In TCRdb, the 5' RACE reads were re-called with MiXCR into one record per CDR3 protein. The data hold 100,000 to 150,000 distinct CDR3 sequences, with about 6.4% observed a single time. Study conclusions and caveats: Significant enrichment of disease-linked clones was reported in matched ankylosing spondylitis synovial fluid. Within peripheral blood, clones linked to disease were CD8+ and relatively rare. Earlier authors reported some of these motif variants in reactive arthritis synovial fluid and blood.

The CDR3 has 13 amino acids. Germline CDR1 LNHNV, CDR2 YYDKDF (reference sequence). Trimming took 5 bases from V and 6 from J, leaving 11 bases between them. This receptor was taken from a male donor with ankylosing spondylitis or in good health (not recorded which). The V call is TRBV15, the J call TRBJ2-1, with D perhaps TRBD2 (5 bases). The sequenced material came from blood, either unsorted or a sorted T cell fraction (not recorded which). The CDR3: CATSGLAPNEQFF. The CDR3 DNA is TGTGCCACCAGCGGACTCGCACCCAATGAGCAGTTCTTC.